The clone carrying this T cell receptor beta chain was detected a few times. Its specificity is unknown. These data originate in a study of radiation and T cells in renal cell carcinoma. The study, taken as a whole, reports: In blood, top tumor clones expanded by 2 weeks, shrinking by 4.

Regarding time point: baseline pretreatment blood. Treatment specified: 15 Gy SBRT to primary tumor, nephrectomy 4 weeks later. The tumor was a clear cell renal cell carcinoma. Generated by immunoSEQ multiplex PCR, the TCRdb table keeps only in-frame clones and is missing some. The sample has about 91,000 clones, 70% to 85% seen once. This TCR was sampled from a man aged 55 to 70 with renal cell carcinoma. Specimen: blood, collected from a patient whose treatment included radiotherapy and nephrectomy.

The CDR3 sequence is CASSEGWSEAFF. Written as DNA, the CDR3 is TGTGCCAGCAGTGAAGGGTGGTCTGAAGCTTTCTTT. This chain uses TRBV2 with TRBJ1-1; no reliable D call. CDR1 and CDR2 (germline): SNHLY, FYNNEI. This CDR3 comprises 12 residues. Trimming removed 1 base at V and 6 bases at J, with 6 bases between.